This T cell receptor (beta chain) was sequenced in a study of long-term antiretroviral therapy in people with HIV. Survey-level resolution applied to immunoSEQ assay v3.0. Produced via immunoSEQ multiplex PCR; TCRdb's table is partial and in-frame only. The data show 20,000 to 25,000 clones, more than 70% seen once. Germline V gives CDR1 ENHRY, CDR2 SYGVKD. The CDR3 has 14 amino acids. Trimming left V 0 bases short and J 3 bases short, with 9 bases between. J is TRBJ2-7 and V is TRBV10-3, with D uncertain. This TCR came from a woman aged 40 to 50 with HIV. This specimen consisted of unsorted PBMCs, obtained less than 1.8 years before starting antiretroviral therapy. The CDR3 region is CAISESSSGYEQYF. The CDR3 coding sequence is TGTGCCATCAGTGAGTCTAGTTCGGGCTACGAGCAGTACTTC.